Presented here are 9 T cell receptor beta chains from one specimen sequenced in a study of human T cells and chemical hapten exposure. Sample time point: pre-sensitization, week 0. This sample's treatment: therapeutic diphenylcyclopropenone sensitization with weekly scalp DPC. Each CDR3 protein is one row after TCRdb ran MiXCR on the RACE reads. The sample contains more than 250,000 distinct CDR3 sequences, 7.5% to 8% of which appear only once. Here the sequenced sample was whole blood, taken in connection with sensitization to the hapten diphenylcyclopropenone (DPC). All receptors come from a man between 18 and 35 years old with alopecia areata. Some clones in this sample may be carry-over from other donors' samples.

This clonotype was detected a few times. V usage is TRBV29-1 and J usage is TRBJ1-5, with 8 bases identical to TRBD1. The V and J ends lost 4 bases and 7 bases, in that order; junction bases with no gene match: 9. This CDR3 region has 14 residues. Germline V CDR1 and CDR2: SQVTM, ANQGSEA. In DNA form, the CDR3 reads TGCAGCGTTGTAATTGGGGGGACAGGACAGCCCCAGCATTTT. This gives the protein CSVVIGGTGQPQHF.

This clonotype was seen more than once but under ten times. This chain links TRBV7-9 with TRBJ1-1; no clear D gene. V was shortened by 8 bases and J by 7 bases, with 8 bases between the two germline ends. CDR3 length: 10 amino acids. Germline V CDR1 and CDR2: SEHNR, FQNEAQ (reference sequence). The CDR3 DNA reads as TGTGCCAGCCGCCAGTATGAAGCTTTCTTT. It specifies CASRQYEAFF.

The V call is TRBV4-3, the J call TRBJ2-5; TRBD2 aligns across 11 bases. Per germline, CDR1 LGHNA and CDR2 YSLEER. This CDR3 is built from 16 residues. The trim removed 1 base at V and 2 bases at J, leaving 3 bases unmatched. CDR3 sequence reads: CASSQVRLAGQETQYF. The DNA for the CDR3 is TGCGCCAGCAGCCAAGTGAGACTAGCGGGGCAAGAGACCCAGTACTTC.

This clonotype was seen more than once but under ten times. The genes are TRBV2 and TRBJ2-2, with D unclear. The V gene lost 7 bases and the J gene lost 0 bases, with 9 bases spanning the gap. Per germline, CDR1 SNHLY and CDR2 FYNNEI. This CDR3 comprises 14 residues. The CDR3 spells CASMSPANTGELFF. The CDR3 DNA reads TGTGCCAGCATGTCCCCCGCGAACACCGGGGAGCTGTTTTTT.

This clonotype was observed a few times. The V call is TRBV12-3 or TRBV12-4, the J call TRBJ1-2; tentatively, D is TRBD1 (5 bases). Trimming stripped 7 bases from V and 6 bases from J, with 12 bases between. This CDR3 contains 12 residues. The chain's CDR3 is CASTQGVNGYTF. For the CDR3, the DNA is TGTGCCAGCACCCAGGGTGTTAATGGCTACACCTTC.

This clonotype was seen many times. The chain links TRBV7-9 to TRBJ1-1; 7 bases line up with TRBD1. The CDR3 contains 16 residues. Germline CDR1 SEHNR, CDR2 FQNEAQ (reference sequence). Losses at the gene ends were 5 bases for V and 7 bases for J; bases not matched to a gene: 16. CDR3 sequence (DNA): TGTGCCAGCAGCGAAGGGAGGGTACCGGGACAGTTTGAAGCTTTCTTT. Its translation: CASSEGRVPGQFEAFF.

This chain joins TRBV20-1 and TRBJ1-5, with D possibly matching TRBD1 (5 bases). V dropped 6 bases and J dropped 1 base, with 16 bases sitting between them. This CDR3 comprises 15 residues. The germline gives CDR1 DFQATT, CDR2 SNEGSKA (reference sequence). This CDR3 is CSAPSRGGSNQPQHF. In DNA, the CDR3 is TGCAGTGCCCCCTCGCGCGGGGGGAGCAATCAGCCCCAGCATTTT.

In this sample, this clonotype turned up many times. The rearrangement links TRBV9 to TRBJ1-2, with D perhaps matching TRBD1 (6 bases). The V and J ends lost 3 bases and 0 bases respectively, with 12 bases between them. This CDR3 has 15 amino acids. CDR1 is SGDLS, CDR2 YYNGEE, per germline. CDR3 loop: CASSAWTAANYGYTF. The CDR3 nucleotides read TGTGCCAGCAGCGCATGGACAGCCGCTAACTATGGCTACACCTTC.

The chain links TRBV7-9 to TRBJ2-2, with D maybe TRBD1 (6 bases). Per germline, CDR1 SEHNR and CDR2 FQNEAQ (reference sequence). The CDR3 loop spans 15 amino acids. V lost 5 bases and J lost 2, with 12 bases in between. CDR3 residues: CASSPLDRNTGELFF. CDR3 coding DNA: TGTGCCAGCAGCCCCTTGGACAGAAACACCGGGGAGCTGTTTTTT.